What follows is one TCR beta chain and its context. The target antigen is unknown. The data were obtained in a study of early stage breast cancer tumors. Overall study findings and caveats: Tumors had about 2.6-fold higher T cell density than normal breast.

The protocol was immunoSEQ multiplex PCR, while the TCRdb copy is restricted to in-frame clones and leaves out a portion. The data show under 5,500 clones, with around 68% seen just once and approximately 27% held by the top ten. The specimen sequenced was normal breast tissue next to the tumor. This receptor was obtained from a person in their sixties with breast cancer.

The CDR3 nucleotides are TGTGCCAGCAGCTTGGATACAGGATCTGGAAACACCATATATTTT. It yields the protein CASSLDTGSGNTIYF. The chain links TRBV11-2 to TRBJ1-3; D is possibly TRBD1 (5 bases). The CDR3 consists of 15 residues. Germline CDR1 and CDR2: SGHAT and FQNNGV. The V end lost 3 bases, the J end lost 1 base, and 10 bases lay between the germline ends.